This TCR beta chain was identified during a study of Ad26.COV2.S vaccination and SARS-CoV-2 variants. General study points: Compared with placebo recipients, vaccine recipients had higher spike-specific TCR breadth.

Between the trimmed V and J ends, which lost 1 base and 6 bases, there was a span of 10 bases. Looked up from germline, CDR1 is SGHNT and CDR2 is YENEEA. This CDR3 is built from 13 residues. Described treatment: around 19 received Ad26.COV2.S at low or high dose, single or two shots; about 5 received placebo; per-sample allocation not given. Sampling was performed 63 days after the first vaccine or placebo injection. Here immunoSEQ multiplex PCR was the method, and the copy in TCRdb shows in-frame clones only, minus some. The sample lists some 640,000 clones, about 89% occurring once. As concerns this clone: The antigen remains undetermined.

This clonotype was sampled from a person aged 18-65 years who received the Ad26.COV2.S COVID-19 vaccine or a placebo. The source was peripheral blood, collected in a trial of Ad26.COV2.S vaccine versus placebo. The J gene is TRBJ2-7, the V gene TRBV11-3, with D hard to call. The CDR3 region is CASSLASIGEQYF. The CDR3, as DNA: TGTGCCAGCAGCTTAGCTTCCATCGGCGAGCAGTACTTC.